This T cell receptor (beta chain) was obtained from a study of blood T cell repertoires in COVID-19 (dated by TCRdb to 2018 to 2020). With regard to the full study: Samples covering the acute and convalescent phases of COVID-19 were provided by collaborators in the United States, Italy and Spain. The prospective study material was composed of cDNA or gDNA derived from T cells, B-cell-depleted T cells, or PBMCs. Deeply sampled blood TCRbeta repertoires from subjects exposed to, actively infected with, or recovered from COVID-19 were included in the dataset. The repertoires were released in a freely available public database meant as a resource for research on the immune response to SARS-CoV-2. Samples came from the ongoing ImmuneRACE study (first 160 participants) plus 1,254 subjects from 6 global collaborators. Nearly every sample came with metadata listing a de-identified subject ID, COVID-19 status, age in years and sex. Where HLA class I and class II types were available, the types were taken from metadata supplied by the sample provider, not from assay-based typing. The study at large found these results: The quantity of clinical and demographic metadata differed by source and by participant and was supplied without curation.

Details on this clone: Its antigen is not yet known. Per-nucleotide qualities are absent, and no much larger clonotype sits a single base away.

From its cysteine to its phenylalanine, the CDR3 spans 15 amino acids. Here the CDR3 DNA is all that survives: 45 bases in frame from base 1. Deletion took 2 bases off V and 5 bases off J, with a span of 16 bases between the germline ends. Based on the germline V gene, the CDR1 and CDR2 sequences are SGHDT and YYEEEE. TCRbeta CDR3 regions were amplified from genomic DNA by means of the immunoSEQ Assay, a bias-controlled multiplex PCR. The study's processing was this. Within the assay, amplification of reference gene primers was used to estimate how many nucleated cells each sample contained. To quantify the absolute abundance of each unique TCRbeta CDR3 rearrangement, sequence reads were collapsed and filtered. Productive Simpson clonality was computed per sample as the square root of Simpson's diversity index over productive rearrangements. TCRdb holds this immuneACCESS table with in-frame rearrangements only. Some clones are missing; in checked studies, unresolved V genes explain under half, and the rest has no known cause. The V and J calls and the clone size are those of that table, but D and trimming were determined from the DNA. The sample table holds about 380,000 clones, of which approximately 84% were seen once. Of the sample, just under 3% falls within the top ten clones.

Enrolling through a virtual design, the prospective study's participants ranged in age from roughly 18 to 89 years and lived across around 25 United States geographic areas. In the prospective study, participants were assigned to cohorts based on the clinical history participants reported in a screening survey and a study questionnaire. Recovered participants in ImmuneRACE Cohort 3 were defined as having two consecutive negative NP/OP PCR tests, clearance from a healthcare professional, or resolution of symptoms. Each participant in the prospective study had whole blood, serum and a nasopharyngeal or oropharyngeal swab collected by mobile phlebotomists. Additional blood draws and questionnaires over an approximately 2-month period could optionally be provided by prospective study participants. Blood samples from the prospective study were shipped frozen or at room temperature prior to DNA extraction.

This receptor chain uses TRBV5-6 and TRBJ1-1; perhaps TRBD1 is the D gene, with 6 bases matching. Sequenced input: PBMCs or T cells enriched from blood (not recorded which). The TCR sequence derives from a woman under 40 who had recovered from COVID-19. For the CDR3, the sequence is CASSFVGRGNTEAFF. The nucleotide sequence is TGTGCCAGCAGCTTTGTAGGCAGGGGAAATACTGAAGCTTTCTTT.